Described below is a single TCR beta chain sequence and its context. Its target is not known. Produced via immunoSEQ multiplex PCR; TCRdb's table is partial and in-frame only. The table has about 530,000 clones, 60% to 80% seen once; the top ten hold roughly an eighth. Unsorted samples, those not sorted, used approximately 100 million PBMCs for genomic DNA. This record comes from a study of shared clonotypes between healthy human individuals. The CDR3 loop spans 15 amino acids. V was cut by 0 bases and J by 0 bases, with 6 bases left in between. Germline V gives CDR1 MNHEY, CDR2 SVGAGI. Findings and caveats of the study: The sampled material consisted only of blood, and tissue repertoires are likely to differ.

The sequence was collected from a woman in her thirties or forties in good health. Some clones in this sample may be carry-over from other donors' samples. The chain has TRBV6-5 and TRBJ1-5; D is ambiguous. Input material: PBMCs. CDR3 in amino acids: CASSYSTNSNQPQHF. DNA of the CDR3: TGTGCCAGCAGTTACTCGACAAATAGCAATCAGCCCCAGCATTTT.